The rows below give T cell receptor beta chains drawn from one sample of a study of T cells in Graves' hyperthyroidism and ophthalmopathy. TCRdb reanalysed the multiplex PCR reads using MiXCR and keeps one entry per CDR3 protein. The sample records approximately 600,000 distinct CDR3 sequences, less than 25% being singletons. Sequencing input: blood. The receptor set was obtained from a man in his thirties or forties with Graves' ophthalmopathy. Each CDR3 is given without its conserved first and last residue. Fields, in order: V gene, clone size, CDR3 protein. Expanded clones get a size class; other rows say once, few or many, or leave the size out.

TRBV28,.,ASSLRDLRLVRF
TRBV10-3,.,AISVRKDTQY
TRBV7-3,few,ASSSIAGESSYNEQF
TRBV6-6,few,ASSYGAAAAYNEQF
TRBV12-3/TRBV12-4,.,ASRPGQGNEQF
TRBV5-8,few,ASSLVLSGGWETQY
TRBV11-1,many,ASSLAGEWSEQF
TRBV2,few,ATGLSGDTQY
TRBV29-1,.,SVEDDSNQPQH
TRBV3-1,many,ASSQNSGNEQF
TRBV20-1,.,SAWGQGVNGYT
TRBV7-8,.,ASSQDLGLANEQF
TRBV18,few,ASSPPGGPGETQY
TRBV28,few,ASSLLGGNYGYT
TRBV3-1,many,ASSPRTGGETEAF
TRBV29-1,.,SVEDAGAYEQY
TRBV4-3,.,ASSQLTGTGSYEQY
TRBV7-9,few,ASSLAGGIIYEQY
TRBV19,once,ASGTSGFNNEQF
TRBV27,few,ASSLMGIRDLNSPLH
TRBV7-9,.,ASSSPGWNSPLH
TRBV11-2,many,ASSSRTEETQY
TRBV11-2,.,ASSFDRGVGEQF
TRBV20-1,few,SASPTSGRPDTQY
TRBV5-1,many,ASSFAGQNTGELF
TRBV2,.,ASSGSSGSHNEQF
TRBV20-1,.,SARSPAGGWDNEQF
TRBV12-3/TRBV12-4,many,ASSFRLPDLSEQY
TRBV7-2,many,ASSLSGGVDTQY
TRBV30,.,AWGRDRGGEETQY
TRBV5-6,.,ASSRDGNVLT
TRBV28,many,ASSLPLGQGRTEAF
TRBV5-1,.,ASSVPEGIGANVLT
TRBV4-1,.,ASSQGFGLNDEQY
TRBV7-9,few,ASSLRDLPSAQY
TRBV20-1,.,SAKRNNEQF
TRBV6-1,.,ASTKAGESGELF
TRBV3-1,few,ASSQDRTGGLRANVLT
TRBV27,few,ASSRTGGREQY
TRBV28,many,ASSPGTSGSGGDTQY
TRBV29-1,few,SVQGAENIQY
TRBV7-2,.,ASSQGGETDTQY
TRBV29-1,.,SVAGTGNGAF
TRBV12-3/TRBV12-4,.,ASSHALAGEQDTQY
TRBV20-1,few,SANRGRLGYSNQPQH
TRBV29-1,once,SVEGRGQGGGMNTEAF
TRBV6-2/TRBV6-3,.,ASSGMGGSYNEQF
TRBV11-2,many,ASSHYRDRVSEQF
TRBV6-2/TRBV6-3,.,ASRFTGTSGRASYEQY
TRBV20-1,.,SAKDRTYEQY
TRBV27,few,ASSFGTTSYEQY
TRBV6-1,.,ASSQQSGSTGELF